The 11 T cell receptor delta chains presented below share a single source sample, sequenced in a study of gamma-delta T cells after stem cell transplantation. TCRdb re-called clones from the RT-PCR reads via CATT. The sample contains over a thousand delta-chain clones, 8.7% of which appear only once. Material for sequencing was gamma-delta T cells. These receptors all stem from a human donor. It is not recorded whose cells these are; they may come from a transplant donor.

By share, this clone counts as large. The V gene is TRDV2, the J gene TRDJ1; D unclear. This CDR3 spans 16 amino acids. The germline gives CDR1 GEAIGNYY, CDR2 EKD. V was clipped by 0 bases and J by 9 bases, with 22 bases between them. In DNA, the CDR3 is TGTGCCTGTGACACCGTGGGCCCTTACACCCAAGGTGAACTCATCTTT. Translation gives CACDTVGPYTQGELIF.

In its sample, this clone was seen a few times. DNA and listed protein disagree at residue 2, so the protein shown here was translated from the DNA. The chain employs TRDV2 and TRDJ1, with 10 bases matching TRDD3. The CDR3 covers 14 residues. From germline, CDR1 is GEAIGNYY and CDR2 EKD. The CDR3 loop is CSCDSLGDRDKLIF. CDR3 in DNA: TGTTCCTGTGACTCACTGGGGGATCGGGATAAACTCATCTTT.

Remarks on this clone: Mismatch with germline at one junction end may stem from a read error. This sample includes further DNA sequences coding for the same CDR3. The chain uses TRDV2 and TRDJ1, with TRDD3 identical over 9 bases. The length of the CDR3 is 14 residues. Germline loops: CDR1 GEAIGNYY, CDR2 EKD. In DNA form, the CDR3 reads TGTGCCTGTGACAGCCTGGGGGATTCCGATAAACTCATCTTC. Its protein product is CACDSLGDSDKLIF.

This clone was seen a few times. The sample contains more than one DNA sequence encoding this CDR3. The V call is TRDV2, the J call TRDJ3; 12 bases are shared with TRDD3. The V gene end was trimmed by 3 bases and the J gene end by 2 bases; junction bases not matched to a gene: 16. In germline, CDR1 is GEAIGNYY, CDR2 EKD. The CDR3 is 22 residues long. CDR3 sequence (DNA): TGTGCCTGTGACCCGATACTGGGGGATACACCTACTTCACCCTGGGACACCCGACAGATGTTTTTC. Translated: CACDPILGDTPTSPWDTRQMFF.

This clone was observed a handful of times. The V and J genes are TRDV2 and TRDJ3, with TRDD3 as a possible D gene (6 bases). Trimming removed 2 bases at V and 0 bases at J, with 28 bases between. CDR3 length: 23 residues. Germline loops: CDR1 GEAIGNYY, CDR2 EKD. In DNA, the CDR3 is TGTGCCTGTGACATCGTCGGGGATCAACCCCAAGGGGTGAACTCCTGGGACACCCGACAGATGTTTTTC. Protein product: CACDIVGDQPQGVNSWDTRQMFF.

This clone qualifies as medium-sized. The chain combines TRDV2 with TRDJ1, with 9 bases matching TRDD3. Looked up from germline, CDR1 is GEAIGNYY and CDR2 is EKD. V dropped 1 base and J dropped 0; count of bases not matched to a gene: 5. The CDR3 covers 16 residues. The CDR3 nucleotides are TGTGCCTGTGACACTCTGGGGGATGTGTACACCGATAAACTCATCTTT. Residues: CACDTLGDVYTDKLIF.

This clone was detected only a few times. Possible read error: a much larger clone is one base away. V usage is TRDV2 and J usage is TRDJ3, with 10 positions matching TRDD3. Germline V lookup: CDR1 GEAIGNYY, CDR2 EKD. The CDR3 contains 23 residues. After removal of 3 bases from V and 5 bases from J, the junction contained 24 bases not matched to a gene. The CDR3 DNA reads TGTGCCTGTGACTCCGTCCGACGTCGTGACTCCGGGGGATACGCCCGGGACACCCGACAGATGTTTTTC. Translating gives CACDSVRRRDSGGYARDTRQMFF.

By share, this clone counts as large. J is TRDJ1 and V is TRDV2; 8 nucleotides align to TRDD3. V shed 4 bases and J 0 bases; nucleotides not matched to a gene: 12. Per the germline V gene, CDR1 is GEAIGNYY and CDR2 is EKD. The CDR3 consists of 17 residues. The chain's CDR3 is CACDPLLGVLYTDKLIF. The CDR3 DNA is TGTGCCTGTGATCCCCTACTGGGGGTTCTGTACACCGATAAACTCATCTTT.

This clone was seen a few times. A much larger clone is a single base away; this may be a read error. The chain uses TRDV2 and TRDJ2; 10 bases are a match to TRDD3. The CDR3 has 19 amino acids. Germline loops: CDR1 GEAIGNYY, CDR2 EKD. CDR3 bases: TGTGCCCGTGACACATTGGGGGATACTAAGGGAGCTTTGACAGCACAACTCTTCTTT. As protein: CARDTLGDTKGALTAQLFF.

Regarding this clone: A much larger clone differs by one base, so this may be a read error. The chain has TRDV2 and TRDJ1; D could derive from TRDD2 or TRDD3 (5 bases each). Germline V gives CDR1 GEAIGNYY, CDR2 EKD. The CDR3 runs to 17 residues. The CDR3 protein is CACDTVLPLNDTDKPIF. As DNA, the CDR3 is TGTGCCTGTGACACCGTTCTTCCCCTGAATGATACCGATAAACCCATCTTT.

This clone turned up a few times. The chain uses TRDV2 and TRDJ1, with D possibly matching TRDD3 (5 bases). The CDR3 sequence is 16 residues long. Germline CDR1 is GEAIGNYY and CDR2 is EKD. V lost 3 bases and J 1 base, leaving 17 bases between the germline ends. CDR3 bases: TGTGCCTGTGACTCCCTCCACGGGGAGACCACCGATAAACTCATCTTT. It encodes CACDSLHGETTDKLIF.